The 24 T cell receptor beta chains below come from one sample, sequenced in a study of cytomegalovirus exposure and HLA in healthy donors. 60 Vbeta and 13 Jbeta primers were used in PCR. Clones were read by immunoSEQ multiplex PCR, and TCRdb kept only the in-frame ones, dropping some. The top ten clones hold about 0.64% of a sample with 170,000 or so clones, 75% to 85% of them seen once. Sequencing was done on a sample of PBMCs. These receptors were obtained from a boy younger than 18 in good health and CMV-seronegative.

This chain links TRBV6-6 with TRBJ1-5, with D perhaps TRBD1 (5 bases). The CDR3 covers 14 residues. Trimming removed 6 bases from V and 5 bases from J, with 14 bases in between. Germline V lookup: CDR1 MNHNY, CDR2 SVGAGI (reference sequence). The CDR3 is CASRPDSPYQPQHF. The CDR3 DNA sequence: TGTGCCAGCAGACCCGACAGTCCATATCAGCCCCAGCATTTT.

The rearrangement links TRBV15 to TRBJ2-7; no clear D. Germline lookup yields CDR1 LNHNV and CDR2 YYDKDF (reference sequence). V was shortened by 3 bases and J by 0 bases, with 12 bases between the two germline ends. The CDR3 runs 15 residues. CDR3 in amino acids: CATSSHSRSSYEQYF. The CDR3 nucleotides are TGTGCCACCAGCAGCCATTCCCGCAGCTCCTACGAGCAGTACTTC.

The chain carries TRBV18 and TRBJ1-1; the D is unclear. The CDR3 has 17 amino acids. Trimming cost V 3 bases and J 1 base, with 18 bases left between them. Germline V CDR1 and CDR2: KGHSH, LQKENI. CDR3 nucleotide sequence: TGTGCCAGCTCACCCCACCCTTTGACAAGACCGAACACTGAAGCTTTCTTT. It encodes CASSPHPLTRPNTEAFF.

The CDR3 DNA sequence: TGTGCCAGCAGCCTACCAGGGGTAGAGACCCAGTACTTC. Its translation is CASSLPGVETQYF. The rearrangement joins TRBV13 to TRBJ2-5; D is perhaps TRBD1 (6 bases). V dropped 5 bases and J dropped 4 bases, with 11 bases sitting between them. Germline V lookup: CDR1 PRHDT, CDR2 FYEKMQ (reference sequence). The CDR3 is 13 amino acids. Together with reference TRBV13 and TRBJ2-5, the CDR3 gives the full variable domain: AAGVIQSPRHLIKEKRETATLKCYPIPRHDTVYWYQQGPGQDPQFLISFYEKMQSDKGSIPDRFSAQQFSDYHSELNMSSLELGDSALYFCASSLPGVETQYFGPGTRLLVL.

This clone appeared once. The chain uses TRBV27 and TRBJ2-1; 11 bases fit TRBD1. The V gene's germline CDR1 is MNHEY and CDR2 SMNVEV (reference sequence). Germline trimming cut 7 bases from V and 6 bases from J; bases unmatched to any gene: 17. The CDR3 extends over 18 amino acids. The CDR3 loop reads CASTPTLWRDRGTNEQFF. DNA of the CDR3: TGTGCCAGCACCCCAACCCTCTGGAGGGACAGGGGGACCAATGAGCAGTTCTTC.

The chain combines TRBV15 with TRBJ1-6, with D possibly being TRBD1 (6 bases). The ends were cut back, 0 bases at V and 7 bases at J, with 7 bases in the middle. Germline CDR1 and CDR2: LNHNV and YYDKDF (reference sequence). The CDR3 spans 14 residues. The CDR3 is CATSREQGNSPLHF. CDR3 DNA: TGTGCCACCAGCAGAGAACAGGGCAATTCACCCCTCCACTTT. Together with reference TRBV15 and TRBJ1-6, the CDR3 gives the full variable domain: DAMVIQNPRYQVTQFGKPVTLSCSQTLNHNVMYWYQQKSSQAPKLLFHYYDKDFNNEADTPDNFQSRRPNTSFCFLDIRSPGLGDTAMYLCATSREQGNSPLHFGNGTRLTVT.

This chain uses TRBV10-1 with TRBJ1-4; D remains ambiguous. V was clipped by 5 bases and J by 0 bases, with 10 bases between them. From germline, CDR1 is WNHNN and CDR2 SYGVQD (reference sequence). The CDR3 extends over 15 amino acids. The CDR3, as DNA: TGCGCCAGCAGTCCGGTACGTCCAACTAATGAAAAACTGTTTTTT. Translation: CASSPVRPTNEKLFF.

The V gene is TRBV7-2, the J gene TRBJ2-5, with a tentative D call TRBD2 (6 bases). The J call is in doubt because the DNA end fits TRBJ2-7 better. The CDR3 length is 16 residues. In germline, CDR1 is SGHTA, CDR2 FQGNSA. The CDR3 protein is CASSLAPGDGSYEQYF. CDR3 coding DNA: TGTGCCAGCAGCTTAGCGCCGGGGGATGGATCATACGAGCAGTACTTC.

The chain employs TRBV7-3 and TRBJ1-3; TRBD1 matches at 7 bases. Germline assignment: CDR1 SGHTA and CDR2 FQGTGA. The CDR3 totals 16 residues. Trimming removed 1 base from V and 0 bases from J; junction bases left unmatched: 3. The CDR3 reads CASSLSPGGSGNTIYF. The CDR3 coding sequence is TGTGCCAGCAGCTTAAGCCCAGGGGGCTCTGGAAACACCATATATTTT.

The chain combines TRBV7-3 with TRBJ1-1; no clear D gene. Germline CDR1 and CDR2: SGHTA and FQGTGA. The CDR3 consists of 13 residues. Trimming removed 5 bases from V and 6 bases from J, with 13 bases in between. The CDR3 coding sequence is TGTGCCAGCAGCAACCAGGCGGGGTCTGAAGCTTTCTTT. Amino acid sequence: CASSNQAGSEAFF.

This clone has more than one count but fewer than ten. V gene TRBV5-1 combines with J gene TRBJ1-1; the D gene is possibly TRBD1 (6 bases). Germline CDR1 is SGHRS and CDR2 is YFSETQ. This CDR3 is 14 amino acids long. The V and J ends lost 3 bases and 8 bases respectively, with 17 bases between them. CDR3 residues: CASSYITEQGEAFF. The CDR3 DNA reads TGCGCCAGCAGCTACATAACCGAACAGGGCGAAGCTTTCTTT. Variable domain in full (rest from reference TRBV5-1 and TRBJ1-1): KAGVTQTPRYLIKTRGQQVTLSCSPISGHRSVSWYQQTPGQGLQFLFEYFSETQRNKGNFPGRFSGRQFSNSRSEMNVSTLELGDSALYLCASSYITEQGEAFFGQGTRLTVV.

The gene calls are TRBV11-1 and TRBJ1-1; D perhaps matches TRBD1 (6 bases). From germline, CDR1 is SGHAT and CDR2 FQDESV (reference sequence). V lost 4 bases and J lost 1, with 13 bases in between. CDR3 length: 15 residues. CDR3 protein: CASSSKQGWNTEAFF. The CDR3 DNA reads as TGTGCCAGCAGCTCGAAACAGGGCTGGAACACTGAAGCTTTCTTT.

The V call is TRBV7-2, the J call TRBJ1-2; 7 bases fit TRBD1. The germline gives CDR1 SGHTA, CDR2 FQGNSA. The V gene end was trimmed by 4 bases and the J gene end by 3 bases; junction bases not matched to a gene: 11. This CDR3 has 16 amino acids. The CDR3 DNA reads TGTGCCAGCAGCTCGGACCGGGACAGCTCTCACTATGGCTACACCTTC. It encodes CASSSDRDSSHYGYTF.

The V call is TRBV19, the J call TRBJ1-2; D is unresolved. The V end was cut by 1 base, the J end by 0 bases, with 6 bases between. Germline values: CDR1 LNHDA, CDR2 SQIVND (reference sequence). The length of the CDR3 is 14 residues. CDR3 bases: TGTGCCAGTAGTATAGGGCCAGCTAACTATGGCTACACCTTC. Amino acids: CASSIGPANYGYTF.

This clone was seen once. This chain joins TRBV6-5 and TRBJ2-3; D is perhaps TRBD2 (5 bases). The CDR3 length is 15 residues. V was shortened by 6 bases and J by 3 bases, with 16 bases between the two germline ends. Germline lookup yields CDR1 MNHEY and CDR2 SVGAGI. The CDR3 DNA sequence: TGTGCCAGCAGCGACACGGGGAGAGGTACAGATACGCAGTATTTT. Translating it yields CASSDTGRGTDTQYF.

This clone showed up just once. CDR3: CASRTQAGGGYTF. Written as DNA, the CDR3 is TGTGCCAGCAGAACACAGGCGGGGGGTGGCTACACCTTC. V and J are TRBV27 and TRBJ1-2, with D possibly matching TRBD1 (5 bases). The CDR3 is 13 amino acids. V shed 6 bases and J shed 7 bases, with 15 bases lying between them. Germline CDR1 and CDR2: MNHEY and SMNVEV (reference sequence).

This clone was seen once. The chain is built from TRBV7-3 and TRBJ1-2, with 10 bases that match TRBD1. Germline-derived CDR1 and CDR2 are SGHTA and FQGTGA. The CDR3 consists of 16 residues. The trim removed 5 bases at V and 0 bases at J, leaving 6 bases unmatched. CDR3 region: CASSPGTGDSNYGYTF. In nucleotides, the CDR3 is TGTGCCAGCAGCCCAGGGACAGGGGATTCTAACTATGGCTACACCTTC.

The rearrangement links TRBV5-1 to TRBJ2-1; 7 bases agree with TRBD1. CDR1 and CDR2 (germline): SGHRS, YFSETQ. V lost 0 bases to trimming and J lost 6 bases; unmatched junction nucleotides: 12. This CDR3 contains 17 residues. DNA for the CDR3: TGCGCCAGCAGCTTGGGGACAGGCGCACCAGCCATCAATGAGCAGTTCTTC. Protein: CASSLGTGAPAINEQFF.

CDR3 bases: TGTGCCAGCAGCTTATTAACTAGCGGGAGGGGCGGGCCAACGAGTGAGCAGTTCTTC. Translation gives CASSLLTSGRGGPTSEQFF. This chain connects TRBV11-2 to TRBJ2-1; 13 nucleotides agree with TRBD2. CDR1 and CDR2 from the germline V gene are SGHAT and FQNNGV. The CDR3 runs 19 residues. V shed 2 bases and J 9 bases; nucleotides not matched to a gene: 16.

The CDR3 DNA follows: TGCGCCAGCAGCTTGCGAGGTTATACGCAGTATTTT. This translates into CASSLRGYTQYF. The chain employs TRBV5-1 and TRBJ2-3; D is unclear. Germline lookup yields CDR1 SGHRS and CDR2 YFSETQ. Trimming shortened V by 1 base and J by 7 bases, and 7 bases separated the two germline ends. This CDR3 is 12 amino acids long.

This sequence joins TRBV19 and TRBJ2-5; possibly TRBD2 for D (6 bases). The CDR3 consists of 16 residues. V gave up 8 bases and J gave up 2 bases, with 21 bases separating them. CDR1 is LNHDA and CDR2 is SQIVND in the germline V gene (reference sequence). CDR3 sequence reads: CASSTGTERVQETQYF. Here the CDR3 DNA reads TGTGCCAGTTCTACGGGGACTGAAAGGGTACAAGAGACCCAGTACTTC.

J is TRBJ2-2 and V is TRBV5-4, with a weak D call TRBD1 (5 bases). V was shortened by 4 bases and J by 7 bases, with 14 bases between the two germline ends. CDR3 size: 14 residues. Germline assignment: CDR1 SGHNT and CDR2 YYREEE (reference sequence). The CDR3 DNA reads TGTGCCAGCAGCACAACTTTAACAGGCGGGGAGCTGTTTTTT. Amino acid sequence: CASSTTLTGGELFF.

The chain has TRBV4-3 and TRBJ2-3; D is unresolved. Per the germline V gene, CDR1 is LGHNA and CDR2 is YSLEER. V gave up 3 bases and J gave up 0 bases, with 7 bases separating them. The CDR3 covers 14 residues. CDR3 sequence reads: CASSQRRSTDTQYF. The DNA for the CDR3 is TGCGCCAGCAGCCAGCGCAGGAGCACAGATACGCAGTATTTT.

V gene TRBV10-1 combines with J gene TRBJ1-2; D might be TRBD1 (5 bases). The CDR3 consists of 13 residues. Trimming pared 0 bases from V and 8 bases from J, leaving 10 bases between. The germline CDR1 and CDR2 sequences are WNHNN and SYGVQD (reference sequence). The CDR3 DNA sequence: TGCGCCAGCAGTGAGTCGGGGGGACGCGGCTACACCTTC. Translated: CASSESGGRGYTF.